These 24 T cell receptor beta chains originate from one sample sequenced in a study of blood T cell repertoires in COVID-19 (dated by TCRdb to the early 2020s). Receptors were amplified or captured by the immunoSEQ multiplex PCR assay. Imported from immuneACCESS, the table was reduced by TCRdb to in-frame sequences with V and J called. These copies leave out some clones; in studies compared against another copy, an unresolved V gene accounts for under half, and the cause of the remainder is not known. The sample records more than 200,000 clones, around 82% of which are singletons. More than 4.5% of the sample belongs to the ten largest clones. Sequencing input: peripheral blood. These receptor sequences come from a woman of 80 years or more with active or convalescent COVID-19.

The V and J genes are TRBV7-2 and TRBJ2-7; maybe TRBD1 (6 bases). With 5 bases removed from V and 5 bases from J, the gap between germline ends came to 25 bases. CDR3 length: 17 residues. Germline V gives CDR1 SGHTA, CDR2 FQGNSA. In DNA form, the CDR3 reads TGTGCCAGCAGCCCAGGGGTAGGGCCAAGGTTCGTGAACGAGCAGTACTTC. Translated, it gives CASSPGVGPRFVNEQYF.

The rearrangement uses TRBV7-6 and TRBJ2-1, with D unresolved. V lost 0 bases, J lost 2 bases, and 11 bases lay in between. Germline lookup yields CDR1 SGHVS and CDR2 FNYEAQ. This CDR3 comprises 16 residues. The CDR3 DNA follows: TGTGCCAGCAGCTTAGCGCAGAAAAACCCCTACAATGAGCAGTTCTTC. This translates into CASSLAQKNPYNEQFF.

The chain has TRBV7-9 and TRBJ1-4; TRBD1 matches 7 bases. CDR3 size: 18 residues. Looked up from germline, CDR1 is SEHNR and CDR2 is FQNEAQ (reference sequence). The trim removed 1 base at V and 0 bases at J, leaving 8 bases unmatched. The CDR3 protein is CASSLGGGTDATNEKLFF. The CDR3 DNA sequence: TGTGCCAGCAGCTTAGGCGGTGGGACAGACGCAACTAATGAAAAACTGTTTTTT.

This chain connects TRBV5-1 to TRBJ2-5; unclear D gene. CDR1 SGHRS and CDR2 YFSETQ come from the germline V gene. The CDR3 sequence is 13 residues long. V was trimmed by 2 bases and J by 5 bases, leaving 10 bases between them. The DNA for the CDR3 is TGCGCCAGCAGCTTAACCTCTCAGGAGACCCAGTACTTC. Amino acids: CASSLTSQETQYF. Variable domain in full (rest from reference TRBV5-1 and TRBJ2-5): KAGVTQTPRYLIKTRGQQVTLSCSPISGHRSVSWYQQTPGQGLQFLFEYFSETQRNKGNFPGRFSGRQFSNSRSEMNVSTLELGDSALYLCASSLTSQETQYFGPGTRLLVL.

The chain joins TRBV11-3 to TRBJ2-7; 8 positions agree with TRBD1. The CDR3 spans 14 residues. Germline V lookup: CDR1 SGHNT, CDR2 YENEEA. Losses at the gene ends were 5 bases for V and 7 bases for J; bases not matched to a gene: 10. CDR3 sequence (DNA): TGTGCCAGCAGCACTCGACAGGGGAAGGGAGAGCAGTACTTC. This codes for CASSTRQGKGEQYF.

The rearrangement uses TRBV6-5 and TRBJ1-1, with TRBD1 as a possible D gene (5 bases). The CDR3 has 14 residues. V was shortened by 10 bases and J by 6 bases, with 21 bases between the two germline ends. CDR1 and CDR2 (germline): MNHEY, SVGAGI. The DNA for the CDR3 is TGTGCCACCGGAGTCAGGGCGCTTAAGGCTGAAGCTTTCTTT. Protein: CATGVRALKAEAFF.

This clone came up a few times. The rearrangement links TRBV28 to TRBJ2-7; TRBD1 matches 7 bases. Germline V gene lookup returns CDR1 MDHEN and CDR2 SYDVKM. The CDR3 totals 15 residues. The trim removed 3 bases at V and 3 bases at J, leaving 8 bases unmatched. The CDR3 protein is CASSFSARGNYEQYF. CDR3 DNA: TGTGCCAGCAGTTTCTCGGCCAGGGGGAACTACGAGCAGTACTTC.

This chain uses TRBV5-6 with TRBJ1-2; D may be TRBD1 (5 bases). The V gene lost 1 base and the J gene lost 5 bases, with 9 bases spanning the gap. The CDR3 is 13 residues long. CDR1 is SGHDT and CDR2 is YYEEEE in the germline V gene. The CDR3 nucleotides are TGTGCCAGCAGCTTGAGCCAGGGTTATGGCTACACCTTC. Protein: CASSLSQGYGYTF.

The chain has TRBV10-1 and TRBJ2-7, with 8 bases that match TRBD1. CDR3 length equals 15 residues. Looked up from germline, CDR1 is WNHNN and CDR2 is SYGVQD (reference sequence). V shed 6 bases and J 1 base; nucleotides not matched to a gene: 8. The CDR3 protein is CASSGPGQASYEQYF. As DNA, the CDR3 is TGCGCCAGCAGCGGCCCGGGACAGGCTTCCTACGAGCAGTACTTC.

The DNA for the CDR3 is TGTGCCAGCAGTTCCCCCGACAGGGGACTTTACAATGAGCAGTTCTTC. Encoded protein: CASSSPDRGLYNEQFF. This chain links TRBV6-5 with TRBJ2-1; 8 bases line up with TRBD1. Germline V gene data show CDR1 as MNHEY and CDR2 as SVGAGI. V trimming: 4 bases; J trimming: 4 bases; junction bases outside the gene matches: 9. This CDR3 is built from 16 residues.

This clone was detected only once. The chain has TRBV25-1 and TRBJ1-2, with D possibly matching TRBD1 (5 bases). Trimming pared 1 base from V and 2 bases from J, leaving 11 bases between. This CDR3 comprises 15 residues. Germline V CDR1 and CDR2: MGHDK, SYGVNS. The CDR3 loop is CASSEWGSGNYGYTF. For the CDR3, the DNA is TGTGCCAGCAGTGAATGGGGCAGCGGGAACTATGGCTACACCTTC.

DNA for the CDR3: TGTGCCAGCAGCACCCGCCGACAGCCAACCTATGGAAACACCATATATTTT. Translated, it gives CASSTRRQPTYGNTIYF. This chain joins TRBV14 and TRBJ1-3; tentative D call: TRBD1 (5 bases). Germline V gene lookup returns CDR1 SGHDN and CDR2 FVKESK. Trimming removed 5 bases from V and 3 bases from J, with 20 bases in between. CDR3 length: 17 amino acids.

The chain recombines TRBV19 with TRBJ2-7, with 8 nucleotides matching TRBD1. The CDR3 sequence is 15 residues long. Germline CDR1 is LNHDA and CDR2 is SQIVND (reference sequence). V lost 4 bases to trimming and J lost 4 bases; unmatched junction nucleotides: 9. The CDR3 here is CASSSSWDRSYEQYF. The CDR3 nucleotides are TGTGCCAGTAGTAGTAGCTGGGACAGGTCGTACGAGCAGTACTTC. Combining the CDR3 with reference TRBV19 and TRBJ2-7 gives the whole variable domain DGGITQSPKYLFRKEGQNVTLSCEQNLNHDAMYWYRQDPGQGLRLIYYSQIVNDFQKGDIAEGYSVSREKKESFPLTVTSAQKNPTAFYLCASSSSWDRSYEQYFGPGTRLTVT.

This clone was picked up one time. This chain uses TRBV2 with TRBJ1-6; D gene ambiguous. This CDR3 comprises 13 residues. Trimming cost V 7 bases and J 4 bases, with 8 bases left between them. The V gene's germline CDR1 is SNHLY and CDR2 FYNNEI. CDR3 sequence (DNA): TGTGCCAGCAAGGGAGTTTATAATTCACCCCTCCACTTT. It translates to CASKGVYNSPLHF.

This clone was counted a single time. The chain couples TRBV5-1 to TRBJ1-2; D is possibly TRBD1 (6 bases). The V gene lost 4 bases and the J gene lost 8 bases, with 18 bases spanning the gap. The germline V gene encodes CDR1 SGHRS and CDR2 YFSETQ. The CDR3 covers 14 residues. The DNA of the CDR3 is TGCGCCAGCAGCCCCGTTATAAACAGGGCCGGCTACACCTTC. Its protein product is CASSPVINRAGYTF.

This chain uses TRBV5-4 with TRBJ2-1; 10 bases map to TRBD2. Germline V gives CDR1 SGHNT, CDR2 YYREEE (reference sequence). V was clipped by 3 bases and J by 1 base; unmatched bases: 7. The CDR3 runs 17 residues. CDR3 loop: CASSSTKREGSYNEQFF. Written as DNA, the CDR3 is TGTGCCAGCAGCTCGACAAAGCGGGAGGGGTCCTACAATGAGCAGTTCTTC.

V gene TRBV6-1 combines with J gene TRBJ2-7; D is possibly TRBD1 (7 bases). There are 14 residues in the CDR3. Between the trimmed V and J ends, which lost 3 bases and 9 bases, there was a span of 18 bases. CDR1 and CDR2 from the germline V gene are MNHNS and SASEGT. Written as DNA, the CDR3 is TGTGCCAGCAGTGAGACTACAGGGGTCGGGGGGCAGTACTTC. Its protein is CASSETTGVGGQYF.

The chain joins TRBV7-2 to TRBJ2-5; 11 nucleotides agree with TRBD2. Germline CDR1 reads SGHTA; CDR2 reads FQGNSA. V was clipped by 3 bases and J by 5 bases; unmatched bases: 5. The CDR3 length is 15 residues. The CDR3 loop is CASSFVAGGWETQYF. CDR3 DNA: TGTGCCAGCAGCTTTGTAGCGGGAGGGTGGGAGACCCAGTACTTC. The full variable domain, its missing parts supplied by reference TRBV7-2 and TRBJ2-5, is GAGVSQSPSNKVTEKGKDVELRCDPISGHTALYWYRQSLGQGLEFLIYFQGNSAPDKSGLPSDRFSAERTGGSVSTLTIQRTQQEDSAVYLCASSFVAGGWETQYFGPGTRLLVL.

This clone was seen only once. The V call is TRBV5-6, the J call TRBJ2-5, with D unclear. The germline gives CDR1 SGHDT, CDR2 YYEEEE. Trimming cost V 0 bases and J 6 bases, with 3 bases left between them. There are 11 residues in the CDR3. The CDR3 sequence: CASSLGQTQYF. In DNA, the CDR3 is TGTGCCAGCAGCTTGGGGCAGACCCAGTACTTC.

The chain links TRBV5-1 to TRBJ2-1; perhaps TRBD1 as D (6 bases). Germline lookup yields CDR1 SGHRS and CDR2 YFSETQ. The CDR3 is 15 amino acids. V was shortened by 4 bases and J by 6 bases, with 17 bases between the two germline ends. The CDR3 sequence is CASSKTGFGGNEQFF. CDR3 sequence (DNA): TGCGCCAGCAGCAAGACAGGATTTGGGGGCAATGAGCAGTTCTTC.

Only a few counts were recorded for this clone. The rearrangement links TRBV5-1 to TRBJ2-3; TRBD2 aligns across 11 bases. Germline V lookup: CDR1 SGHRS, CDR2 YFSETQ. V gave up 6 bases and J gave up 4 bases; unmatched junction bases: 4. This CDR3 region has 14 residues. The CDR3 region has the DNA TGCGCCAGCAATAGCGGGGGGGCGTCAGATACGCAGTATTTT. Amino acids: CASNSGGASDTQYF.

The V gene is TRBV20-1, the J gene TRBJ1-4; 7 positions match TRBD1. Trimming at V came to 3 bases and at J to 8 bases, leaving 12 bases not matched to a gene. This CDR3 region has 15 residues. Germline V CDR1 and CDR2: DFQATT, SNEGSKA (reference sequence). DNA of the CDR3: TGCAGTGCTAGTCGTGGGACAGTATCCGGCGAAAAACTGTTTTTT. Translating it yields CSASRGTVSGEKLFF.

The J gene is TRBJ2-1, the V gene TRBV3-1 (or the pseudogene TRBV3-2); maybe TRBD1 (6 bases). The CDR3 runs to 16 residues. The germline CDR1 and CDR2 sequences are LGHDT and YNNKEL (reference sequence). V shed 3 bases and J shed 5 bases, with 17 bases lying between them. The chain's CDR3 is CASSQATGSRDNEQFF. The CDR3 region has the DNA TGTGCCAGCAGCCAGGCCACAGGGAGTAGGGACAATGAGCAGTTCTTC.

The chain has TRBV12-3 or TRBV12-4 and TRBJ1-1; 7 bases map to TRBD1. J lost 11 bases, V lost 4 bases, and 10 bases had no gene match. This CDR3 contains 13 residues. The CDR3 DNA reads TGTGCCAGCAGTTCGCAACAGGGGTTGTGGGCTTTCTTT. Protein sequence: CASSSQQGLWAFF.